One and the same sample provided the 22 T cell receptor beta chains below, sequenced in a study of naive and memory T cell subsets. The beta constant-region primer was an equimolar mix of two oligonucleotides covering TRBC1 and TRBC2. Ligated cDNA was amplified by four rounds of PCR with nested alpha and beta constant-region primers and SP2. TCRdb fed the UMI-ligation and nested PCR reads into MiXCR, producing one record per CDR3 protein. The sample consists of tens of thousands of distinct CDR3 sequences, around 11% of them appearing once. General study points: Especially in CD8 cells, naive repertoires contained a few larger clonotypes, possibly CD45RA-re-expressing memory cells.

Antigen specificity for these receptors is unknown. Sequenced sample: naive CD4+ T cells from blood. The source is a human donor in good health.

The chain recombines TRBV7-3 with TRBJ2-2; the D gene is possibly TRBD1 (5 bases). The V end lost 4 bases, the J end lost 5 bases, and 11 bases lay between the germline ends. The CDR3 totals 14 residues. From germline, CDR1 is SGHTA and CDR2 FQGTGA. Written as DNA, the CDR3 is TGTGCCAGCAGCTCCAGGGCAGGTACCGGGGAGCTGTTTTTT. It is translated as CASSSRAGTGELFF.

This clonotype has more than one count but fewer than ten. The chain combines TRBV5-5 with TRBJ1-5, with D possibly matching TRBD1 (6 bases). Trimming shortened V by 0 bases and J by 3 bases, and 7 bases separated the two germline ends. The length of the CDR3 is 14 residues. CDR1 and CDR2 (germline): SGHKS, YYEKEE (reference sequence). CDR3 amino acids: CASSLEGHNQPQHF. Here the CDR3 DNA reads TGTGCCAGCAGCTTGGAGGGACACAATCAGCCCCAGCATTTT. Complete variable domain (other parts from reference TRBV5-5 and TRBJ1-5): DAGVTQSPTHLIKTRGQQVTLRCSPISGHKSVSWYQQVLGQGPQFIFQYYEKEERGRGNFPDRFSARQFPNYSSELNVNALLLGDSALYLCASSLEGHNQPQHFGDGTRLSIL.

The chain joins TRBV15 to TRBJ2-7; TRBD1 is a possible D gene (5 bases). Germline CDR1 is LNHNV and CDR2 is YYDKDF (reference sequence). Trimming shortened V by 0 bases and J by 7 bases, and 10 bases separated the two germline ends. The CDR3 covers 13 residues. CDR3 residues: CATSRDWGREQYF. The CDR3 DNA follows: TGTGCCACCAGCAGAGATTGGGGCAGGGAGCAGTACTTC. Combining the CDR3 with reference TRBV15 and TRBJ2-7 gives the whole variable domain DAMVIQNPRYQVTQFGKPVTLSCSQTLNHNVMYWYQQKSSQAPKLLFHYYDKDFNNEADTPDNFQSRRPNTSFCFLDIRSPGLGDTAMYLCATSRDWGREQYFGPGTRLTVT.

This clonotype was recorded a few times. J is TRBJ1-4 and V is TRBV7-2; TRBD1 matches at 7 bases. Germline assignment: CDR1 SGHTA and CDR2 FQGNSA. With 3 bases clipped from V and 12 bases from J, the junction kept 13 bases outside the gene matches. The CDR3 is 15 amino acids. In DNA, the CDR3 is TGTGCCAGCAGCTTTACCGGGACAGCCAGTGGGGAACTGTTTTTT. The encoded protein is CASSFTGTASGELFF.

This clonotype was recorded a few times. J is TRBJ1-2 and V is TRBV18, with 9 positions matching TRBD1. There are 14 residues in the CDR3. Germline V gene data show CDR1 as KGHSH and CDR2 as LQKENI. Trimming at V came to 5 bases and at J to 4 bases, leaving 5 bases not matched to a gene. The CDR3 DNA reads as TGTGCCAGCTCAGGAACAGGGGGCGGCTATGGCTACACCTTC. Residues: CASSGTGGGYGYTF.

The chain combines TRBV4-3 with TRBJ2-3; D uncertain. Per germline, CDR1 LGHNA and CDR2 YSLEER. The CDR3 is 15 residues long. V was shortened by 3 bases and J by 2 bases, with 12 bases between the two germline ends. The CDR3 here is CASSHQVGYTDTQYF. Written as DNA, the CDR3 is TGCGCCAGCAGCCATCAAGTGGGCTACACAGATACGCAGTATTTT.

This clonotype turned up a few times. This chain links TRBV5-1 with TRBJ2-3, with 14 positions matching TRBD2. There are 15 residues in the CDR3. J gave up 6 bases and V 4 bases, and 4 bases lay outside the gene matches. CDR1 and CDR2 from the germline V gene are SGHRS and YFSETQ. CDR3 sequence: CASSQWTSGGDTQYF. The CDR3 DNA reads TGCGCCAGCAGCCAGTGGACTAGCGGGGGGGATACGCAGTATTTT.

CDR3 nucleotides: TGTGCCAGCAGCTCTGGGACGGGGGGATCTGAAGCTTTCTTT. It specifies CASSSGTGGSEAFF. The rearrangement links TRBV7-3 to TRBJ1-1; maybe TRBD1 (5 bases). Trimming cost V 4 bases and J 6 bases, with 15 bases left between them. This CDR3 region has 14 residues. The germline V gene encodes CDR1 SGHTA and CDR2 FQGTGA. Full variable domain (remainder filled in from reference TRBV7-3 and TRBJ1-1): GAGVSQTPSNKVTEKGKYVELRCDPISGHTALYWYRQSLGQGPEFLIYFQGTGAADDSGLPNDRFFAVRPEGSVSTLKIQRTERGDSAVYLCASSSGTGGSEAFFGQGTRLTVV.

This clonotype has more than one count but fewer than ten. V gene TRBV5-1 combines with J gene TRBJ2-5; 13 bases match TRBD2. The CDR3 runs to 16 residues. The J segment lost 2 bases and the V segment lost 0 bases, leaving 1 base of the junction unmatched. Germline V CDR1 and CDR2: SGHRS, YFSETQ. The CDR3 DNA reads as TGCGCCAGCAGCTTGGTGGGACTAGCGGGGCAAGAGACCCAGTACTTC. Encoded protein: CASSLVGLAGQETQYF.

The chain carries TRBV11-3 and TRBJ1-1, with a weak D call TRBD1 (5 bases). CDR1 SGHNT and CDR2 YENEEA come from the germline V gene. V was trimmed by 0 bases and J by 1 base, leaving 6 bases between them. The CDR3 runs 14 residues. The CDR3: CASSLDRENTEAFF. DNA for the CDR3: TGTGCCAGCAGCTTAGACAGGGAGAACACTGAAGCTTTCTTT.

The J gene is TRBJ1-5, the V gene TRBV5-1, with a weak D call TRBD1 (5 bases). The CDR3 covers 17 residues. Germline V gene data show CDR1 as SGHRS and CDR2 as YFSETQ. V lost 0 bases, J lost 2 bases, and 15 bases lay in between. CDR3 protein: CASSLGGTGLGNQPQHF. The CDR3 DNA sequence: TGCGCCAGCAGCTTGGGGGGGACGGGGTTGGGCAATCAGCCCCAGCATTTT.

This clonotype was detected a few times. This chain joins TRBV18 and TRBJ1-6; D not resolved. Trimming cost V 2 bases and J 7 bases, with 12 bases left between them. This CDR3 comprises 15 residues. CDR1 is KGHSH and CDR2 is LQKENI in the germline V gene. The CDR3 sequence is CASSPSGADNSPLHF. CDR3 in DNA: TGTGCCAGCTCACCAAGTGGTGCAGACAATTCACCCCTCCACTTT.

In its sample, this clonotype was seen a few times. The J gene is TRBJ2-2, the V gene TRBV7-2; 8 bases match TRBD1. The CDR3 is 15 residues long. The germline V gene has CDR1 SGHTA and CDR2 FQGNSA. The V segment lost 1 base and the J segment 7 bases; nucleotides outside the gene matches: 5. Here the CDR3 reads CASSLVQGAGGELFF. DNA for the CDR3: TGTGCCAGCAGCTTAGTCCAGGGGGCTGGCGGGGAGCTGTTTTTT. Combining the CDR3 with reference TRBV7-2 and TRBJ2-2 gives the whole variable domain GAGVSQSPSNKVTEKGKDVELRCDPISGHTALYWYRQSLGQGLEFLIYFQGNSAPDKSGLPSDRFSAERTGGSVSTLTIQRTQQEDSAVYLCASSLVQGAGGELFFGEGSRLTVL.

This chain links TRBV25-1 with TRBJ1-2, with D unclear. The CDR3 extends over 13 amino acids. Between the trimmed V and J ends, which lost 3 bases and 4 bases, there was a span of 9 bases. The germline V gene has CDR1 MGHDK and CDR2 SYGVNS. The CDR3 spells CASSEFKGYGYTF. The CDR3 bases are TGTGCCAGCAGTGAGTTTAAGGGCTATGGCTACACCTTC.

This clonotype was seen ten or more times. This rearrangement joins TRBV29-1 to TRBJ2-5, with TRBD2 matching over 7 bases. CDR1 is SQVTM and CDR2 is ANQGSEA in the germline V gene. Unmatched junction bases numbered 13, after V lost 7 bases and J lost 5 bases. The CDR3 spans 14 residues. The CDR3 DNA reads TGCAGCGCCCTTTGGGGGAGGGCCGGTGAGACCCAGTACTTC. Translated, it gives CSALWGRAGETQYF.

This clonotype was seen repeatedly, ten times or more. The gene calls are TRBV7-2 and TRBJ2-1; TRBD2 agrees at 12 bases. The V and J ends lost 0 bases and 9 bases, in that order; junction bases with no gene match: 6. CDR3 size: 16 residues. CDR1 and CDR2 from the germline V gene are SGHTA and FQGNSA. CDR3 residues: CASSLALAGGAAEQFF. The CDR3 DNA sequence: TGTGCCAGCAGCTTAGCCCTAGCGGGAGGGGCGGCTGAGCAGTTCTTC.

Many counts were recorded for this clonotype. The rearrangement uses TRBV29-1 and TRBJ1-1; possibly TRBD1 for D (5 bases). The CDR3 is 13 amino acids. Trimming shortened V by 4 bases and J by 3 bases, and 12 bases separated the two germline ends. CDR1 is SQVTM and CDR2 is ANQGSEA in the germline V gene. Here the CDR3 reads CSVGPRGYTEAFF. Written as DNA, the CDR3 is TGCAGCGTTGGCCCGAGGGGATACACTGAAGCTTTCTTT.

This clonotype was seen ten or more times. This chain connects TRBV18 to TRBJ2-3, with D uncertain. V shed 2 bases and J shed 4 bases, with 7 bases lying between them. The CDR3 is 13 residues long. Germline-derived CDR1 and CDR2 are KGHSH and LQKENI. CDR3 DNA sequence: TGTGCCAGCTCACCAGGTGAAGCAGATACGCAGTATTTT. Protein product: CASSPGEADTQYF.

This clonotype has a count of ten or more. The genes are TRBV4-3 and TRBJ2-1, with D perhaps TRBD1 (6 bases). Germline loops: CDR1 LGHNA, CDR2 YSLEER. V lost 4 bases and J lost 7, with 11 bases in between. The CDR3 length is 13 residues. CDR3 residues: CASSRTQGNEQFF. CDR3 coding DNA: TGCGCCAGCAGCCGAACTCAGGGGAATGAGCAGTTCTTC.

Ten or more counts support this clonotype. The chain combines TRBV28 with TRBJ2-3, with TRBD1 matching 7 bases. This CDR3 has 17 residues. The V and J ends lost 6 bases and 0 bases, in that order; junction bases with no gene match: 12. Per germline, CDR1 MDHEN and CDR2 SYDVKM. This chain's CDR3 is CASSTNRDRPSTDTQYF. CDR3 in DNA: TGTGCCAGCAGCACAAACCGGGACAGACCTAGCACAGATACGCAGTATTTT.

The table lists this clonotype with a few counts. The V gene is TRBV5-1, the J gene TRBJ2-3, with D uncertain. Trimming cost V 1 base and J 2 bases, with 5 bases left between them. Germline V lookup: CDR1 SGHRS, CDR2 YFSETQ. The CDR3 spans 13 residues. The CDR3, as DNA: TGCGCCAGCAGCTTGCACGACACAGATACGCAGTATTTT. Translating gives CASSLHDTDTQYF.

This clonotype was counted at least ten times. The chain links TRBV20-1 to TRBJ2-3; 10 bases are a match to TRBD1. Unmatched junction bases numbered 4, after V lost 6 bases and J lost 1 base. CDR1 is DFQATT and CDR2 is SNEGSKA in the germline V gene (reference sequence). The CDR3 contains 14 residues. CDR3 sequence (DNA): TGCAGTGCCCCAGACAGGGGGCGCACAGATACGCAGTATTTT. Residues: CSAPDRGRTDTQYF.